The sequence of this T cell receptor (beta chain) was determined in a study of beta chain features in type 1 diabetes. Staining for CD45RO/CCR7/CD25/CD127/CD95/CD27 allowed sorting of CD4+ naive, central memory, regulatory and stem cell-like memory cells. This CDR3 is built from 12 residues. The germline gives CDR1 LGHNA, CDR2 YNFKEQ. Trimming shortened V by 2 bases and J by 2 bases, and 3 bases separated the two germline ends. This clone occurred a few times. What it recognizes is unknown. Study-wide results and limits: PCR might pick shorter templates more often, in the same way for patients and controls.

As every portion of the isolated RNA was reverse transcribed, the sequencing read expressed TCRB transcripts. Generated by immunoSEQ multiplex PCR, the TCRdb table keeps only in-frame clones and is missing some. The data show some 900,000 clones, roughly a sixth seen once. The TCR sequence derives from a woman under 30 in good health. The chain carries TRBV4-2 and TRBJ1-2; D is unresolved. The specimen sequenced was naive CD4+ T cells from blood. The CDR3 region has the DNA TGTGCCAGCAGCCAAACGAACTATGGCTACACCTTC. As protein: CASSQTNYGYTF.